These 17 T cell receptor beta chains share one sample of origin, sequenced in a study of spatial heterogeneity in lung cancer. Time point noted: sample taken at primary tumor resection. The study, taken as a whole, reports: Expanded alpha and beta TCR counts within tumors tracked tumor mutation counts.

TCRdb re-called the 5' RACE reads with MiXCR, one entry per CDR3 protein. The table has some 15,000 distinct CDR3 sequences, about 4.8% seen once. Their antigens are not known. This specimen consisted of lung tumor tissue, obtained at surgery. These receptors all come from a female donor with early-stage non-small cell lung cancer.

By share of the sample, this clonotype is medium-sized. Within a library made for alpha chains, this beta chain is off target, and its count is uninformative. This rearrangement joins TRBV29-1 to TRBJ1-5; D gene unclear. Between the trimmed V and J ends, which lost 3 bases and 0 bases, there was a span of 9 bases. Germline-derived CDR1 and CDR2 are SQVTM and ANQGSEA. This CDR3 comprises 14 residues. The CDR3 DNA is TGCAGCGTTGAGAGGCAAAATAGCAATCAGCCCCAGCATTTT. Protein sequence: CSVERQNSNQPQHF. The whole variable domain, filled in from reference TRBV29-1 and TRBJ1-5, reads SAVISQKPSRDICQRGTSLTIQCQVDSQVTMMFWYRQQPGQSLTLIATANQGSEATYESGFVIDKFPISRPNLTFSTLTVSNMSPEDSSIYLCSVERQNSNQPQHFGDGTRLSIL.

Comments on this clonotype: This beta chain is a stray read from a library made for alpha chains; its abundance is not meaningful. The chain uses TRBV7-9 and TRBJ1-4; 9 bases align to TRBD1. The CDR3 has 16 amino acids. The germline gives CDR1 SEHNR, CDR2 FQNEAQ (reference sequence). Losses at the gene ends were 5 bases for V and 8 bases for J; bases not matched to a gene: 12. CDR3 DNA: TGTGCCAGCAGCGGGATACCGGGACAGGGACGCGAAAAACTGTTTTTT. It encodes CASSGIPGQGREKLFF.

This clonotype has at least ten counts. For a library built for alpha chains, this beta chain is a stray read; little rests on its size. This chain joins TRBV6-5 and TRBJ1-2, with D perhaps matching TRBD1 (6 bases). The CDR3 covers 12 residues. Germline assignment: CDR1 MNHEY and CDR2 SVGAGI. Trimming cost V 2 bases and J 7 bases, with 8 bases left between them. This CDR3 is CASSYAGVGYTF. Here the CDR3 DNA reads TGTGCCAGCAGTTACGCAGGGGTTGGCTACACCTTC.

This clonotype showed up just a few times. Because this beta chain is a stray read in a library intended to capture alpha chains, its abundance should not be given much weight. The J gene is TRBJ2-2, the V gene TRBV5-6; the D is unclear. CDR3 length: 15 amino acids. With 6 bases removed from V and 7 bases from J, the gap between germline ends came to 19 bases. Germline V CDR1 and CDR2: SGHDT, YYEEEE. The CDR3 DNA reads as TGTGCCAGCACCCTATCAATACCTTCTTTCGGGGAGCTGTTTTTT. It specifies CASTLSIPSFGELFF. The full variable domain, rest sourced from reference TRBV5-6 and TRBJ2-2, is DAGVTQSPTHLIKTRGQQVTLRCSPKSGHDTVSWYQQALGQGPQFIFQYYEEEERQRGNFPDRFSGHQFPNYSSELNVNALLLGDSALYLCASTLSIPSFGELFFGEGSRLTVL.

This clonotype occurred many times. Since it is a stray read in a library aimed at alpha chains, this beta chain has a size that is not meaningful. The chain joins TRBV28 to TRBJ2-7; 16 bases map to TRBD2. There are 17 residues in the CDR3. Losses at the gene ends were 7 bases for V and 0 bases for J; bases not matched to a gene: 6. Germline V gives CDR1 MDHEN, CDR2 SYDVKM. The CDR3 here is CASTGTSGRVSSYEQYF. In DNA form, the CDR3 reads TGTGCCAGCACCGGGACTAGCGGGAGGGTTAGCTCCTACGAGCAGTACTTC.

Regarding this clonotype: The library was prepared for alpha chains; this beta chain is a stray read, so its frequency means little. The CDR3, as DNA: TGTGCCACCAAGCAAGGGGGAGGGAATGAGCAGTTCTTC. As protein: CATKQGGGNEQFF. The chain has TRBV24-1 and TRBJ2-1, with D perhaps TRBD2 (7 bases). CDR1 is KGHDR, CDR2 SFDVKD, per germline. Trimming stripped 8 bases from V and 7 bases from J, with 14 bases between. CDR3 length: 13 residues.

Of note for this clonotype: This beta chain is an unintended read in a library built for alpha chains; its size means little. This sequence joins TRBV18 and TRBJ1-4, with 10 bases that match TRBD1. With 6 bases clipped from V and 0 bases from J, the junction kept 10 bases outside the gene matches. Germline V CDR1 and CDR2: KGHSH, LQKENI. The CDR3 totals 18 residues. CDR3 sequence reads: CASSPRDRGLATNEKLFF. In nucleotides, the CDR3 is TGTGCCAGCTCGCCCCGGGACAGGGGCCTTGCAACTAATGAAAAACTGTTTTTT. The variable domain in full, with the rest retrieved from reference TRBV18 and TRBJ1-4, is NAGVMQNPRHLVRRRGQEARLRCSPMKGHSHVYWYRQLPEEGLKFMVYLQKENIIDESGMPKERFSAEFPKEGPSILRIQQVVRGDSAAYFCASSPRDRGLATNEKLFFGSGTQLSVL.

This clonotype was seen many times. The library was built for alpha chains, so this beta chain is an off-target read and its size means little. This sequence joins TRBV10-1 and TRBJ2-2; D uncertain. Per germline, CDR1 WNHNN and CDR2 SYGVQD (reference sequence). V was shortened by 3 bases and J by 2 bases, with 7 bases between the two germline ends. The CDR3 has 14 residues. The CDR3 loop is CASSEGKNTGELFF. The CDR3 DNA sequence: TGCGCCAGCAGTGAAGGCAAAAACACCGGGGAGCTGTTTTTT.

The table lists this clonotype with many counts. This beta chain was picked up by a library intended for alpha chains and is off target, so its count carries little meaning. The J gene is TRBJ1-1, the V gene TRBV5-6, with 8 bases lining up with TRBD1. Trimming cost V 1 base and J 3 bases; bases outside gene matches: 5. The CDR3 is 15 residues long. Germline loops: CDR1 SGHDT, CDR2 YYEEEE. This CDR3 reads CASSLIDRGDTEAFF. CDR3 coding DNA: TGTGCCAGCAGCTTGATCGACAGGGGTGACACTGAAGCTTTCTTT.

This clonotype was found many times. This beta chain slipped into a library made for alpha chains as a stray read, so its size is not meaningful. The J gene is TRBJ1-2, the V gene TRBV6-4; no firm D call. V was shortened by 6 bases and J by 3 bases, with 29 bases between the two germline ends. Per germline, CDR1 MRHNA and CDR2 SNTAGT. The CDR3 has 19 residues. The CDR3 reads CASSRTNFGLSGSYYGYTF. The CDR3 DNA is TGTGCCAGCAGCCGAACCAACTTTGGCCTTTCGGGTAGTTACTATGGCTACACCTTC.

This clonotype was seen ten or more times. Its ends do not fully match the called genes, so a read error is possible. The library was prepared for alpha chains; this beta chain is a stray read, so its frequency means little. The J gene is TRBJ1-5, the V gene TRBV20-1; the D gene is possibly TRBD1 (5 bases). The CDR3 is 13 residues long. In germline, CDR1 is DFQATT, CDR2 SNEGSKA (reference sequence). The DNA of the CDR3 is TGCAGTGCTAGAGGCTCAGGGTTGGTGCCCAAGCATTTT. It translates to CSARGSGLVPKHF.

At least ten counts were recorded for this clonotype. The size of this beta chain means little, since it is a stray read in a library made for alpha chains. The chain couples TRBV5-4 to TRBJ1-5; tentatively, D is TRBD1 (5 bases). V lost 0 bases to trimming and J lost 6 bases, with 13 bases between them. This CDR3 has 15 residues. From germline, CDR1 is SGHNT and CDR2 YYREEE (reference sequence). CDR3 coding DNA: TGTGCCAGCAGCTTGGACGGACACGTCACTCAGCCCCAGCATTTT. Translating gives CASSLDGHVTQPQHF. The full variable domain, rest sourced from reference TRBV5-4 and TRBJ1-5, is ETGVTQSPTHLIKTRGQQVTLRCSSQSGHNTVSWYQQALGQGPQFIFQYYREEENGRGNFPPRFSGLQFPNYSSELNVNALELDDSALYLCASSLDGHVTQPQHFGDGTRLSIL.

At least ten counts were recorded for this clonotype. For a library built for alpha chains, this beta chain is a stray read; little rests on its size. This sequence joins TRBV18 and TRBJ1-5, with a tentative D call TRBD1 (5 bases). The V gene lost 2 bases and the J gene lost 4 bases, with 12 bases spanning the gap. The germline gives CDR1 KGHSH, CDR2 LQKENI. The CDR3 totals 15 residues. CDR3 amino acids: CASSPVTGGNQPQHF. The CDR3 bases are TGTGCCAGCTCACCAGTGACGGGGGGGAATCAGCCCCAGCATTTT. Full variable domain (outside the CDR3, taken from reference TRBV18 and TRBJ1-5): NAGVMQNPRHLVRRRGQEARLRCSPMKGHSHVYWYRQLPEEGLKFMVYLQKENIIDESGMPKERFSAEFPKEGPSILRIQQVVRGDSAAYFCASSPVTGGNQPQHFGDGTRLSIL.

This clonotype was recorded many times. This beta chain is a stray sequence in a library constructed for alpha chains; its clone size is not meaningful. CDR3 nucleotides: TGCAGTGCTAGAGACGCACAGGTGTGGAAACTGTTTTTT. Amino acids: CSARDAQVWKLFF. The rearrangement uses TRBV20-1 and TRBJ1-4; TRBD1 is a possible D gene (5 bases). The CDR3 is 13 residues long. Germline assignment: CDR1 DFQATT and CDR2 SNEGSKA (reference sequence). With 0 bases removed from V and 11 bases from J, the gap between germline ends came to 13 bases.

Relative to its sample, this clonotype is medium-sized (0.01 to 0.1%). This beta chain is off target for a library built for alpha chains, so its abundance means little. The chain joins TRBV11-2 to TRBJ1-2, with unresolved D. Per the germline V gene, CDR1 is SGHAT and CDR2 is FQNNGV. CDR3 length: 13 amino acids. Trimming left V 1 base short and J 3 bases short, with 6 bases between. The CDR3 spells CASSLGTDYGYTF. In DNA, the CDR3 is TGTGCCAGCAGCTTAGGGACGGACTATGGCTACACCTTC.

At least ten counts were recorded for this clonotype. The library was designed around alpha chains, so this beta chain is a stray read whose abundance carries little weight. The chain is built from TRBV7-2 and TRBJ2-5; possible D gene TRBD2, 5 bases. Trimming took 5 bases from V and 5 from J, leaving 12 bases between them. The CDR3 is 13 amino acids. Germline values: CDR1 SGHTA, CDR2 FQGNSA. The CDR3 region has the DNA TGTGCCAGCAGCCTCAAAACGGGGGAGACCCAGTACTTC. This sequence encodes CASSLKTGETQYF.

This clonotype was counted ten times or more. This beta chain is an off-target read within a library intended for alpha chains, so its frequency means little. This chain connects TRBV19 to TRBJ1-2, with D hard to call. The germline V and J ends were trimmed by 3 bases and 8 bases, with 13 bases remaining between them. There are 13 residues in the CDR3. Germline V CDR1 and CDR2: LNHDA, SQIVND (reference sequence). DNA for the CDR3: TGTGCCAGTAGTATTTTCAGGTCTGGCGGCTACACCTTC. Residues: CASSIFRSGGYTF.